These T cell receptor beta chains were read from a single sample in a study of identical twins. TCRdb ran MiXCR on the 5' RACE reads and lists one entry per CDR3 protein. The table includes fewer than 250,000 distinct CDR3 sequences, approximately 9% detected once. The material sequenced was memory (CD45RO+) T cells sorted from blood. These TCRs come from a young woman in good health. CDR3s include the opening cysteine and the closing phenylalanine or tryptophan. For some rows the clone size is stated as once, few or many, or as a class when expanded; others skip it.

clone size,J gene,V gene,CDR3 length,CDR3 protein
few,TRBJ1-6,TRBV4-3,14,CASSQVDRVSPLHF
many,TRBJ2-7,TRBV12-3/TRBV12-4,11,CATGAGNEQYF
.,TRBJ2-5,TRBV12-3/TRBV12-4,14,CASSLITGRGTQYF
.,TRBJ2-1,TRBV12-3/TRBV12-4,15,CASSSNYGPDNEQFF
.,TRBJ1-1,TRBV12-3/TRBV12-4,15,CASSLDRARRTEAFF
.,TRBJ2-5,TRBV10-2,16,CASRGSGGSGGETQYF
.,TRBJ2-1,TRBV10-1,14,CASGTSGQYNEQFF
.,TRBJ2-1,TRBV6-1,16,CASRGLAGKSYNEQFF
few,TRBJ1-1,TRBV11-2,15,CASSLVPGGGTEAFF
.,TRBJ1-2,TRBV20-1,12,CSASPGSYGYTF
many,TRBJ2-7,TRBV20-1,17,CSARPRRSGPSGYEQYF
few,TRBJ2-6,TRBV7-6,18,CASTLRGKRVSGANVLTF
few,TRBJ2-4,TRBV12-3/TRBV12-4,16,CASSRTGGEAKNIQYF
.,TRBJ1-2,TRBV12-3/TRBV12-4,14,CASSLRIQGDGYTF
few,TRBJ2-1,TRBV5-1,15,CASSFRYRVNNEQFF
many,TRBJ1-6,TRBV20-1,16,CSARIGGAGGNSPLHF
.,TRBJ2-7,TRBV5-1,18,CASRGRDRVESWRREQYF
.,TRBJ2-1,TRBV6-1,11,CASSERNTQFF
few,TRBJ2-7,TRBV19,14,CASSKQGSGYEQYF
.,TRBJ1-2,TRBV29-1,10,CSVEGAGYTF
.,TRBJ2-3,TRBV29-1,16,CSVDGRAGAATDTQYF
many,TRBJ2-6,TRBV4-1,14,CASSQLSGANVLTF
many,TRBJ2-7,TRBV7-6,15,CASSPWTSGGYEQYF
few,TRBJ2-7,TRBV11-3,12,CDREANSYEQYF
few,TRBJ2-1,TRBV20-1,13,CSAPMGSYNEQFF
.,TRBJ1-2,TRBV7-9,10,CASSGAGYTF
few,TRBJ2-5,TRBV10-3,14,CAISVSQFQETQYF
few,TRBJ2-1,TRBV20-1,15,CSARDISGVYNEQFF
.,TRBJ2-3,TRBV18,18,CASSPGLASPQLLDTQYF
.,TRBJ2-4,TRBV11-2,17,CASSQTPGAGSKNIQYF
once,TRBJ2-2,TRBV18,15,CASSPWTGGTGELFF
.,TRBJ2-3,TRBV5-1,14,CASSRLAGTDTQYF
many,TRBJ2-1,TRBV6-6,13,CATGDGYYNEQFF
many,TRBJ2-3,TRBV6-4,15,CASSASGGATDTQYF
.,TRBJ2-6,TRBV5-1,14,CASSLDTGANVLTF
.,TRBJ2-5,TRBV4-3,16,CASSQDPSGYQETQYF
.,TRBJ2-2,TRBV2,14,CASIREGLGGELFF
few,TRBJ2-6,TRBV6-5,14,CASSYGQGANVLTF
many,TRBJ2-1,TRBV12-3/TRBV12-4,15,CASSLGGASGNEQFF
.,TRBJ2-7,TRBV2,14,CASSEALPGSAQYF
.,TRBJ2-7,TRBV11-2,16,CASSYPYGGLSYEQYF
.,TRBJ2-3,TRBV5-1,17,CASSPLAAGLGTDTQYF
few,TRBJ1-1,TRBV7-9,13,CASSSARGTEAFF
.,TRBJ2-5,TRBV5-4,15,CASSTRSGEQETQYF
many,TRBJ1-1,TRBV12-3/TRBV12-4,11,CATLSHTEAFF
many,TRBJ2-7,TRBV12-3/TRBV12-4,15,CASSRTSGSSYEQYF
many,TRBJ1-2,TRBV20-1,15,CSARVLQGSNYGYTF
once,TRBJ2-7,TRBV12-3/TRBV12-4,14,CASSSTGLTYEQYF